This T cell receptor (beta chain) emerged from a study of STAT5B mutations in CD4+ large granular lymphocyte leukemia (dated by TCRdb to 2022 to 2024). Study-level background: When cryopreserved patient cells were available, CD8+ cells were removed first, and anti-CD4 microbeads were then used for selection. The TCRbeta repertoires of CD4+ T-cell large granular lymphocyte leukemia patients were compared with the TCRbeta repertoires of healthy blood donors. Flow cytometry on FACSCanto II or FACSVerse confirmed that purified fractions exceeded 95% purity among lymphocytes. Broader findings and caveats from the paper: TRBV06-family usage was enriched among the top patient clones (8/27) compared with healthy controls (2/35). The data were not HLA-matched, and the higher clonality in CD4+ T-LGLL than in CD8+ T-LGLL could be due to the relatively small sample size. Main leukemic clonotypes were private to each patient, although roughly 25% of the main leukemic clonotypes were found at low frequency in the non-leukemic repertoires of other patients. Compared with healthy CD4+ repertoires, CD4-sorted patient repertoires appeared more clonal, and this difference remained even after the putative leukemic clones were removed. The sources of patient cells varied, and only six or seven CD4-sorted patient samples were included in the clonality comparison with healthy controls.

Patients with CD4+ T-LGLL were recruited at hematology units in Padova (Italy), Helsinki (Finland) and Shinshu (Japan). Patient samples were bead-purified CD4+, CD4+CD8+, CD57+ or CD56+ fractions, or unselected PBMC, depending on sample availability. Deep amplicon sequencing of the same DNA produced somatic STAT5B mutation profiles, and these profiles were combined with the patient TCRbeta data. All TCR-sequenced material derived from peripheral blood: patient blood samples and healthy donor buffy coats. Peripheral blood mononuclear cells were isolated by Ficoll-Hypaque gradient centrifugation. The Gentra Puregene Cell and Tissue kit was used to extract genomic DNA, and a Qubit 2.0 fluorometer was used to measure the amount of genomic DNA. The immunoSEQ assay at survey resolution was used to sequence TCRbeta rearrangements from genomic DNA. As for the original processing: Clonotypes making up more than 5% of the repertoire were considered putative leukemic clones, giving 55 to 65 such clones in about 25 patients. In the TCR sequencing data, the lowest productive clonotype frequency that could be detected was 2.59 x 10-5. Only productive TCRbeta rearrangements, defined as complete and in-frame sequences, were included in the analyses. Sample clonality was computed as Simpson clonality in the immunoSEQ Analyzer version 3.0. Clones were categorized by frequency as very rare, small, medium, large (1-20%) or hyperexpanded (>20%). Generation probabilities were estimated with OLGA 1.2.3, V-gene circos plots were made with VDJtools, specificities were searched in VDJdb, and CDR3 motifs were identified with GLIPH. This is the immuneACCESS table as TCRdb keeps it, with only in-frame sequences that have V and J called. A part of the clones is gone; compared with another copy, unresolved V genes explain less than half, and the rest is unexplained. The V and J calls and clone size were taken over from that table, and D and trimming were inferred from the DNA. For this sample there are under 2,500 clones; about nine tenths appear just once. About 6.1% of the sample is in the top ten clones.

Comment on this clone: Its antigen is not yet known. Base qualities were left out, and no much larger clone turns up one base away.

The CDR3 runs 18 residues from the cysteine to the phenylalanine. Of all the DNA, just the CDR3 is kept, 54 bases in frame from base 1. Based on the germline V gene (reference sequence), the CDR1 and CDR2 sequences are LNHDA and SQIVND. V gives up 4 bases and J gives up 6 bases, and the segment between their germline ends measures 25 bases. The TCR originated in a woman in her seventies with CD4+ T-cell large granular lymphocyte leukemia. Input material: PBMCs. The rearranged segments are TRBV19 and TRBJ1-5, with no confidently assigned D gene. The CDR3 protein: CASSKEGMALAAAQPQHF. The nucleotide sequence is given as TGTGCCAGTAGTAAGGAGGGCATGGCCCTGGCAGCGGCTCAGCCCCAGCATTTT.